This TCR beta chain derives from a study of blood T cell repertoires in COVID-19. Study-wide context: There were acute and convalescent COVID-19 samples, and they came from the United States, Italy and Spain.

The method was immunoSEQ multiplex PCR; TCRdb's version includes in-frame clones alone and lacks a portion of them. The data hold some 220,000 clones, with 75% to 85% observed a single time. V lost 2 bases to trimming and J lost 4 bases, with 11 bases between them. CDR1 SNHLY and CDR2 FYNNEI come from the germline V gene. The CDR3 consists of 14 residues. In its sample, this clone was seen once. The J gene is TRBJ1-1, the V gene TRBV2, with D possibly matching TRBD1 (6 bases). This TCR was sampled from a man in his fifties with COVID-19, enrolled during active disease. Sequenced sample: peripheral blood. This CDR3 is CASSENRESTEAFF. For the CDR3, the DNA is TGTGCCAGCAGTGAAAACAGGGAGAGCACTGAAGCTTTCTTT.